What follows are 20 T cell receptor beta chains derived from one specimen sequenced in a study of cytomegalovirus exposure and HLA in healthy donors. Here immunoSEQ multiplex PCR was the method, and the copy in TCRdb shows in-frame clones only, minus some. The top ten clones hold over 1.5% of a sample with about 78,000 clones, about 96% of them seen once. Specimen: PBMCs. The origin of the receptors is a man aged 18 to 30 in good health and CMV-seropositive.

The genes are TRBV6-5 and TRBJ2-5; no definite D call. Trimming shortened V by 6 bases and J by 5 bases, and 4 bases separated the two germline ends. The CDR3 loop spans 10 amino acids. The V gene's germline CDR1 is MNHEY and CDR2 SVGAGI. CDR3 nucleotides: TGTGCCAGCAGACGGGAGACCCAGTACTTC. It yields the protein CASRRETQYF.

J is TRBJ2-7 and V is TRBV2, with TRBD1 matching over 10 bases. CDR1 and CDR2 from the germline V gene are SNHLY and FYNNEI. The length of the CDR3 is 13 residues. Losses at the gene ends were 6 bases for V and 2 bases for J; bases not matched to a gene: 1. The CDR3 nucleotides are TGTGCCAGCAGCGGACAGGGGGCCTACGAGCAGTACTTC. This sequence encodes CASSGQGAYEQYF.

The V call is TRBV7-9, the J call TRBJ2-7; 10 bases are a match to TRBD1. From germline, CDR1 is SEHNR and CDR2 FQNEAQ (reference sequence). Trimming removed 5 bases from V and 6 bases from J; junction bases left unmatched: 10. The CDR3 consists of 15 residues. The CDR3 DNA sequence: TGTGCCAGCAGCCCGAGGGACCGGGACAGGGGCGAGCAGTACTTC. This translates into CASSPRDRDRGEQYF.

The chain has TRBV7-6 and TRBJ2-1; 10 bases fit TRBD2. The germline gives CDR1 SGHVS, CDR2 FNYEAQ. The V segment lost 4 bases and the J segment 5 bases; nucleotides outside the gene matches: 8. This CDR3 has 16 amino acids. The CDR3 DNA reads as TGTGCCAGCAGCTGGGGTCGGACTAGCGGAAACAATGAGCAGTTCTTC. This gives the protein CASSWGRTSGNNEQFF.

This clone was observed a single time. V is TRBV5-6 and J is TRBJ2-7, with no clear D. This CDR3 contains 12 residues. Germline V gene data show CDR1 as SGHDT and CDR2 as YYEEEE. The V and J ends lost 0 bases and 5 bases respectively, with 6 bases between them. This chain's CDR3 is CASSLAANEQYF. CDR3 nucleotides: TGTGCCAGCAGCTTGGCAGCGAACGAGCAGTACTTC.

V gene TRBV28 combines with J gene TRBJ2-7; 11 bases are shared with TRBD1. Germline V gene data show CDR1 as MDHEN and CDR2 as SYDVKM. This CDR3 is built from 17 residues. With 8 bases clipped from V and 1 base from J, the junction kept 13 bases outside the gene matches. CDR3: CASFGQGAIAKSYEQYF. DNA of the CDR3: TGTGCCAGCTTCGGACAGGGGGCGATAGCGAAATCCTACGAGCAGTACTTC.

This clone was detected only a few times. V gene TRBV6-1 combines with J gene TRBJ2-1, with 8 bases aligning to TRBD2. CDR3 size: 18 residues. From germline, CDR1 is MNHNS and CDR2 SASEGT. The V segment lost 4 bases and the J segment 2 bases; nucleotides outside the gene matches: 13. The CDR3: CASSVPEAGEGTYNEQFF. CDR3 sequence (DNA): TGTGCCAGCAGTGTGCCAGAAGCGGGAGAGGGGACCTACAATGAGCAGTTCTTC.

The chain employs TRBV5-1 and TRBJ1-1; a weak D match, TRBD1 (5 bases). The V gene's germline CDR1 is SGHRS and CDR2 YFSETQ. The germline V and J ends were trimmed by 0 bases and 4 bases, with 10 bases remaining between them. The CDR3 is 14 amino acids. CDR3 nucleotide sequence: TGCGCCAGCAGCTTGGAAGGGGATGCCACTGAAGCTTTCTTT. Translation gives CASSLEGDATEAFF.

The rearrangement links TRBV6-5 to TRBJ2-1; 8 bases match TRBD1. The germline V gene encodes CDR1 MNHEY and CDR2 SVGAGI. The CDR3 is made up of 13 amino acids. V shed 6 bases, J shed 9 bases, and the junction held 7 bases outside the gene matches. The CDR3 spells CASRRGQGGEQFF. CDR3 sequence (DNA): TGTGCCAGCAGGAGAGGACAGGGCGGTGAGCAGTTCTTC.

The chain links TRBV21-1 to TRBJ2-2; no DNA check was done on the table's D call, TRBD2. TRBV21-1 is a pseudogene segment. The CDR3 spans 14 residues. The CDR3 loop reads CASGRLNHTGELFF. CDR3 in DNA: TGTGCCAGCGGTCGACTGAACCACACCGGGGAGCTGTTTTTT.

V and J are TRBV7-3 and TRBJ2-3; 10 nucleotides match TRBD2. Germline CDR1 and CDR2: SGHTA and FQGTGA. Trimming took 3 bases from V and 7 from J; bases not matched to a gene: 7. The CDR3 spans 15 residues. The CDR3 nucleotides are TGTGCCAGCAGCTTCACTAGCGGGGAAGAAAATACGCAGTATTTT. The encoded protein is CASSFTSGEENTQYF.

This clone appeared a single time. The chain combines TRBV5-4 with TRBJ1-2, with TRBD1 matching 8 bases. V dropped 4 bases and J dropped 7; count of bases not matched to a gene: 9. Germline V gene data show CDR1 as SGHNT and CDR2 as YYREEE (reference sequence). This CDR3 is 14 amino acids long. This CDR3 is CASSGDRGLGGYTF. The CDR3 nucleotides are TGTGCCAGCAGCGGCGACAGGGGCCTTGGTGGCTACACCTTC.

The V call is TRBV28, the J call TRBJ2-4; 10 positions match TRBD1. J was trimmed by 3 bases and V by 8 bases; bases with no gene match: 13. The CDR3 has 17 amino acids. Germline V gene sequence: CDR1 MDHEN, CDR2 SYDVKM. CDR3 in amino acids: CASRETGGSKGKNIQYF. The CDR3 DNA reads TGTGCCAGCCGAGAGACAGGGGGCTCCAAAGGCAAAAACATTCAGTACTTC.

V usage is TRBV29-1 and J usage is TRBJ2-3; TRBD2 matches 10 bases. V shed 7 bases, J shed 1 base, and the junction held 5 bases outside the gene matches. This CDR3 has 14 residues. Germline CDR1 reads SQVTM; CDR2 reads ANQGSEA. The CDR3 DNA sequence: TGCAGCGAAAGCGGGAGGGCGGGCACAGATACGCAGTATTTT. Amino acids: CSESGRAGTDTQYF.

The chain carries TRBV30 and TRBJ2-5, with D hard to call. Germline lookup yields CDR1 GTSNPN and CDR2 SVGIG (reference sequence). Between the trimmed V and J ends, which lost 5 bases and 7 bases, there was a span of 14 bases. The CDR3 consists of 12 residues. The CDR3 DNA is TGTGCCTGGTCCCTAGTTGTAGGGACCCAGTACTTC. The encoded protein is CAWSLVVGTQYF. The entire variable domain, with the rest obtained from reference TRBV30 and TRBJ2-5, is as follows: SQTIHQWPATLVQPVGSPLSLECTVEGTSNPNLYWYRQAAGRGLQLLFYSVGIGQISSEVPQNLSASRPQDRQFILSSKKLLLSDSGFYLCAWSLVVGTQYFGPGTRLLVL.

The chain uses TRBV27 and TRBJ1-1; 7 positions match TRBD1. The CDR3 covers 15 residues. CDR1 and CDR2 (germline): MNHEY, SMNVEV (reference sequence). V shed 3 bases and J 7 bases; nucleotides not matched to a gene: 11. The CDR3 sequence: CASSFQTGRWGEAFF. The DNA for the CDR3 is TGTGCCAGCAGTTTCCAGACAGGGCGGTGGGGTGAAGCTTTCTTT.

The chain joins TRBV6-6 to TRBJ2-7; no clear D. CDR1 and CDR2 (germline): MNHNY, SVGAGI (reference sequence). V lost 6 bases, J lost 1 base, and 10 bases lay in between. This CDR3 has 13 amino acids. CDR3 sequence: CASRFYNSYEQYF. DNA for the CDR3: TGTGCCAGCAGATTTTATAATTCCTACGAGCAGTACTTC.

CDR3 loop: CAWSRQGSSYEQYF. The CDR3 nucleotides are TGTGCCTGGAGTCGACAGGGGAGCTCCTACGAGCAGTACTTC. The chain employs TRBV30 and TRBJ2-7; 8 positions agree with TRBD1. Trimming removed 2 bases from V and 0 bases from J; junction bases left unmatched: 3. Looked up from germline, CDR1 is GTSNPN and CDR2 is SVGIG (reference sequence). The CDR3 is 14 amino acids.

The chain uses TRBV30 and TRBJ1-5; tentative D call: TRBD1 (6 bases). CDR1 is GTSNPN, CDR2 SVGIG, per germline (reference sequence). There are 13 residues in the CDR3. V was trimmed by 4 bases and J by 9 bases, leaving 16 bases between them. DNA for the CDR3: TGTGCCTGGACCTTGGGGGCGGGGGTGCCCCAGCATTTT. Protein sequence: CAWTLGAGVPQHF.

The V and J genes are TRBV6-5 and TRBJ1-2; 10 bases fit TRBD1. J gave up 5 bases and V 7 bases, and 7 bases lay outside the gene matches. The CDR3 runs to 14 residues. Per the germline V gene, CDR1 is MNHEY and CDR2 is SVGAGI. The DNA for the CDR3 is TGTGCCAGCAACACGGGGACAGGGGAATATGGCTACACCTTC. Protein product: CASNTGTGEYGYTF.